This record covers a single T cell receptor beta chain. As yet, its antigen is unknown. V lost 8 bases to trimming and J lost 4 bases; unmatched junction nucleotides: 13. The CDR3 sequence is 15 residues long. In germline, CDR1 is MNHNS, CDR2 SASEGT. 60 Vbeta and 13 Jbeta primers were used in PCR. The repertoire was sequenced with immunoSEQ multiplex PCR; TCRdb's copy has only in-frame clones and lacks some. The table records 160,000 or so clones, about 72% of them present only once. This entry comes from a study of cytomegalovirus exposure and HLA in healthy donors. Whole-study findings and limits: Excluded: some indistinguishable V segments such as TRBV6-2 and TRBV6-3.

This TCR was recovered from a man aged 25-45 years in good health and CMV-seropositive. The chain carries TRBV6-1 and TRBJ2-5, with 7 bases fitting TRBD2. Source material: PBMCs. CDR3 residues: CASPPGGLTLETQYF. CDR3 DNA sequence: TGTGCCAGCCCTCCGGGAGGTCTCACTTTAGAGACCCAGTACTTC.